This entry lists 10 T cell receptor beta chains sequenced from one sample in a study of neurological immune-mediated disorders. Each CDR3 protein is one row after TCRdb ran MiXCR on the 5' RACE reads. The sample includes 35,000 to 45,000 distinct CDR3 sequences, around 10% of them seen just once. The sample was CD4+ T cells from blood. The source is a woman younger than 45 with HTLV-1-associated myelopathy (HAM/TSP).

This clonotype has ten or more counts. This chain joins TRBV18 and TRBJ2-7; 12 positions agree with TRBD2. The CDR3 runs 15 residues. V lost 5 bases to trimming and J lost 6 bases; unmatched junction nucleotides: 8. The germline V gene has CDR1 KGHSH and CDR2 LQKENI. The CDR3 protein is CASSRLAGAAGEQYF. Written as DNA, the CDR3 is TGTGCCAGCTCAAGACTAGCGGGGGCTGCGGGCGAGCAGTACTTC.

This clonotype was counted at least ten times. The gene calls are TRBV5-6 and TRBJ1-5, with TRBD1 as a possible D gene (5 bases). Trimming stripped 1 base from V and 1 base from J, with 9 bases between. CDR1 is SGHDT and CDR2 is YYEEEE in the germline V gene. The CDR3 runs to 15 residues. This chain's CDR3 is CASSLRGMSNQPQHF. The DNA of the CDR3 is TGTGCCAGCAGCTTGCGGGGGATGAGCAATCAGCCCCAGCATTTT.

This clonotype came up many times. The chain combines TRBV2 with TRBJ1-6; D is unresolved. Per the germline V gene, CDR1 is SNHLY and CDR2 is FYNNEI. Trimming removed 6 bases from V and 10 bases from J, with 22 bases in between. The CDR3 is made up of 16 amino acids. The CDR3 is CASRLHDTLASSPLHF. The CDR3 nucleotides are TGTGCCAGCAGGCTACACGATACATTGGCGAGCTCACCCCTCCACTTT.

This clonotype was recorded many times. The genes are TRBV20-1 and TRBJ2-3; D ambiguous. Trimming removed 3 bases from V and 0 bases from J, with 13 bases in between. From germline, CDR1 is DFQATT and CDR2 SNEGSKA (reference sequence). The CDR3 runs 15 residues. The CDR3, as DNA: TGCAGTGCTAGGGTGGACGGTCCTAGCACAGATACGCAGTATTTT. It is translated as CSARVDGPSTDTQYF.

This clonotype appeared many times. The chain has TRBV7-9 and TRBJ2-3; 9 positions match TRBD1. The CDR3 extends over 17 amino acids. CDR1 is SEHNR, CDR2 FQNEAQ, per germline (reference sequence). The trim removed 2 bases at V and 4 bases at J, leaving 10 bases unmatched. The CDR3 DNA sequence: TGTGCCAGCAGCTTACACGCGAGGACAGGGGTAGCAGATACGCAGTATTTT. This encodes CASSLHARTGVADTQYF.

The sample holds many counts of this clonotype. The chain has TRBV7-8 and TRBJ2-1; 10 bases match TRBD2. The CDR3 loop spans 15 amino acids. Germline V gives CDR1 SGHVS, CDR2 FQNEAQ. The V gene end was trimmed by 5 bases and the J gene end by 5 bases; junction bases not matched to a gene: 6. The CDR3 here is CASSQRGGFNNEQFF. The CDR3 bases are TGTGCCAGCAGCCAGCGGGGGGGATTTAACAATGAGCAGTTCTTC. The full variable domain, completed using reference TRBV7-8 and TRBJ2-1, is GAGVSQSPRYKVAKRGQDVALRCDPISGHVSLFWYQQALGQGPEFLTYFQNEAQLDKSGLPSDRFFAERPEGSVSTLKIQRTQQEDSAVYLCASSQRGGFNNEQFFGPGTRLTVL.

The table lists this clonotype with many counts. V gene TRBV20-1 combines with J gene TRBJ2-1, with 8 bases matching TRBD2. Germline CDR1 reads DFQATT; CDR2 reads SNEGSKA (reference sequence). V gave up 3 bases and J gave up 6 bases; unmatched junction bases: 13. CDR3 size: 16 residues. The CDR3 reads CSARLSVSGGANEQFF. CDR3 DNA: TGCAGTGCTAGGCTTTCCGTTTCGGGGGGGGCCAATGAGCAGTTCTTC.

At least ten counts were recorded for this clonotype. CDR3 loop: CASSQDRFGEKLFF. The CDR3 DNA reads as TGTGCCAGCAGCCAAGATCGGTTTGGGGAAAAACTGTTTTTT. V is TRBV4-2 and J is TRBJ1-4; D is undetermined. Trimming shortened V by 0 bases and J by 8 bases, and 10 bases separated the two germline ends. The germline V gene has CDR1 LGHNA and CDR2 YNFKEQ. The CDR3 contains 14 residues.

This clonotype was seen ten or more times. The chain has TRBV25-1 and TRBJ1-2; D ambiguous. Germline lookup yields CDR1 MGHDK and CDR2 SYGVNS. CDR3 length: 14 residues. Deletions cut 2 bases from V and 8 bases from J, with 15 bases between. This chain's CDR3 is CASSEGPGLGGYTF. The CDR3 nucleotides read TGTGCCAGCAGTGAAGGCCCGGGCCTGGGAGGCTACACCTTC.

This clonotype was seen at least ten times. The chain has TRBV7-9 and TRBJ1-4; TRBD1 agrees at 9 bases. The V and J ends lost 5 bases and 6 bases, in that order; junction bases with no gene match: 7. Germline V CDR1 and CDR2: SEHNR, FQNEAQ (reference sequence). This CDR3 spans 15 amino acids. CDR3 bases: TGTGCCAGCAGCCCCGGACAGGGGTGGGATGAAAAACTGTTTTTT. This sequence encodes CASSPGQGWDEKLFF. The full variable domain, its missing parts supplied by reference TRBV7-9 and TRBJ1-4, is DTGVSQNPRHKITKRGQNVTFRCDPISEHNRLYWYRQTLGQGPEFLTYFQNEAQLEKSRLLSDRFSAERPKGSFSTLEIQRTEQGDSAMYLCASSPGQGWDEKLFFGSGTQLSVL.